The sequence of this T cell receptor (beta chain) was determined in a study of CD8 T cells in ankylosing spondylitis. Study-wide results and limits: Characteristic, it appeared, of ankylosing spondylitis blood was a TCR beta motif of about eight highly homologous variants. Researchers report that disease-linked clones proved CD8+ and relatively rare in peripheral blood. Reportedly, matched ankylosing spondylitis synovial fluid was significantly enriched for disease-linked clones. In the blood and synovial fluid of reactive arthritis, some motif variants had been previously reported.

Quantitative 5'-RACE with molecular barcodes generated TCR beta libraries. MiXCR was run by TCRdb on the 5' RACE reads, yielding one entry per CDR3 protein. This table has a few hundred thousand distinct CDR3 sequences, roughly 13% appearing once. This CDR3 is 15 amino acids long. Trimming at V came to 8 bases and at J to 7 bases, leaving 14 bases not matched to a gene. Germline CDR1 is SGHDT and CDR2 is YYEEEE. As for this clonotype: Its antigen is currently unknown.

The gene calls are TRBV5-6 and TRBJ2-5, with TRBD1 matching 10 bases. The TCR originated in a male donor with ankylosing spondylitis. Sequenced: blood, either unsorted or a sorted T cell fraction (not recorded which). CDR3 sequence: CASNRDRGRVGTQYF. Here the CDR3 DNA reads TGTGCCAGTAACAGGGACAGGGGCCGCGTCGGGACCCAGTACTTC. Complete variable domain (other parts from reference TRBV5-6 and TRBJ2-5): DAGVTQSPTHLIKTRGQQVTLRCSPKSGHDTVSWYQQALGQGPQFIFQYYEEEERQRGNFPDRFSGHQFPNYSSELNVNALLLGDSALYLCASNRDRGRVGTQYFGPGTRLLVL.